The 12 T cell receptor beta chains presented below share a single source sample, sequenced in a study of OX40 agonist ivuxolimab in advanced cancers. Assay used: immunoSEQ multiplex PCR; TCRdb lists only in-frame clones, some missing. The sample includes tens of thousands of clones, roughly three quarters of them seen just once. This specimen was CD4+ or CD8+ T cells sorted from blood, taken in a trial of the OX40 agonist ivuxolimab. The origin of the receptors is an adult with an advanced solid tumor such as melanoma, head and neck, liver or kidney cancer.

The J gene is TRBJ2-7, the V gene TRBV27; D is perhaps TRBD1 or TRBD2 (5 bases each). The CDR3 has 14 amino acids. Deletions cut 10 bases from V and 0 bases from J, with 16 bases between. Germline CDR1 and CDR2: MNHEY and SMNVEV (reference sequence). CDR3 DNA: TGTGCCAACCCCGGGGCCTTACACTCCTACGAGCAGTACTTC. Its protein product is CANPGALHSYEQYF.

J is TRBJ2-1 and V is TRBV18, with D hard to call. V gave up 3 bases and J gave up 5 bases, with 8 bases separating them. The CDR3 is 13 amino acids. Germline V gene lookup returns CDR1 KGHSH and CDR2 LQKENI. The CDR3 protein is CASSPGRHNEQFF. In DNA form, the CDR3 reads TGTGCCAGCTCACCCGGACGCCACAATGAGCAGTTCTTC. The full variable domain, completed using reference TRBV18 and TRBJ2-1, is NAGVMQNPRHLVRRRGQEARLRCSPMKGHSHVYWYRQLPEEGLKFMVYLQKENIIDESGMPKERFSAEFPKEGPSILRIQQVVRGDSAAYFCASSPGRHNEQFFGPGTRLTVL.

V usage is TRBV28 and J usage is TRBJ2-5; 9 bases are shared with TRBD2. Germline values: CDR1 MDHEN, CDR2 SYDVKM. Losses at the gene ends were 6 bases for V and 5 bases for J; bases not matched to a gene: 13. This CDR3 has 16 amino acids. This CDR3 is CASSTHGGRARETQYF. In DNA form, the CDR3 reads TGTGCCAGCAGCACCCATGGCGGGAGGGCGAGGGAGACCCAGTACTTC. The full variable domain, with the rest looked up from reference TRBV28 and TRBJ2-5, is DVKVTQSSRYLVKRTGEKVFLECVQDMDHENMFWYRQDPGLGLRLIYFSYDVKMKEKGDIPEGYSVSREKKERFSLILESASTNQTSMYLCASSTHGGRARETQYFGPGTRLLVL.

The chain recombines TRBV13 with TRBJ2-1; 13 nucleotides line up with TRBD2. The CDR3 spans 19 residues. V lost 3 bases, J lost 7 bases, and 15 bases stayed unmatched. Looked up from germline, CDR1 is PRHDT and CDR2 is FYEKMQ (reference sequence). The CDR3: CASSLLFGTSGNNDNEQFF. CDR3 nucleotides: TGTGCCAGCAGCTTGTTGTTTGGGACTAGCGGGAATAATGATAATGAGCAGTTCTTC. The complete variable domain, with remaining parts taken from reference TRBV13 and TRBJ2-1, reads AAGVIQSPRHLIKEKRETATLKCYPIPRHDTVYWYQQGPGQDPQFLISFYEKMQSDKGSIPDRFSAQQFSDYHSELNMSSLELGDSALYFCASSLLFGTSGNNDNEQFFGPGTRLTVL.

The rearrangement joins TRBV19 to TRBJ1-2; weak D call: TRBD1 (6 bases). There are 13 residues in the CDR3. Trimming took off 9 bases at V and 2 bases at J, with 13 bases between the two ends. Germline CDR1 reads LNHDA; CDR2 reads SQIVND (reference sequence). The chain's CDR3 is CASRQVANYGYTF. In DNA, the CDR3 is TGTGCCAGCCGACAGGTTGCCAACTATGGCTACACCTTC. The whole variable domain, remainder taken from reference TRBV19 and TRBJ1-2, is DGGITQSPKYLFRKEGQNVTLSCEQNLNHDAMYWYRQDPGQGLRLIYYSQIVNDFQKGDIAEGYSVSREKKESFPLTVTSAQKNPTAFYLCASRQVANYGYTFGSGTRLTVV.

In DNA form, the CDR3 reads TGTGCCAGCAGGTCCAGCGACGGAAACACCATATATTTT. This gives the protein CASRSSDGNTIYF. The chain combines TRBV6-5 with TRBJ1-3; no firm D call. Per the germline V gene, CDR1 is MNHEY and CDR2 is SVGAGI. V was shortened by 6 bases and J by 4 bases, with 10 bases between the two germline ends. This CDR3 region has 13 residues.

This clone was counted a single time. The chain employs TRBV2 and TRBJ2-7; 8 positions agree with TRBD2. V trimming: 5 bases; J trimming: 2 bases; junction bases outside the gene matches: 5. The V gene's germline CDR1 is SNHLY and CDR2 FYNNEI. CDR3 size: 14 residues. This CDR3 is CASSTGTRAYEQYF. In nucleotides, the CDR3 is TGTGCCAGCAGTACCGGGACTAGAGCCTACGAGCAGTACTTC.

This rearrangement joins TRBV6-1 to TRBJ2-3; D is undetermined. The CDR3 extends over 12 amino acids. V dropped 5 bases and J dropped 5 bases, with 8 bases sitting between them. Germline CDR1 reads MNHNS; CDR2 reads SASEGT. For the CDR3, the DNA is TGTGCCAGCAGTAATTTAGGAGATACGCAGTATTTT. Translation: CASSNLGDTQYF.

This clone was recorded a few times. The chain is built from TRBV4-1 and TRBJ2-4; D is possibly TRBD1 or TRBD2 (5 bases each). This CDR3 has 14 amino acids. V was pared by 5 bases and J by 6 bases, with 14 bases between. CDR1 is MGHRA and CDR2 is YSYEKL in the germline V gene. The CDR3 reads CASSSPGRGNIQYF. CDR3 nucleotides: TGCGCCAGCAGCTCGCCGGGACGGGGAAACATTCAGTACTTC.

The chain links TRBV11-2 to TRBJ1-2; D is ambiguous. V was cut by 5 bases and J by 3 bases, with 13 bases left in between. The length of the CDR3 is 14 residues. Germline CDR1 reads SGHAT; CDR2 reads FQNNGV. The CDR3 loop reads CASSPLLADYGYTF. CDR3 in DNA: TGTGCCAGCAGCCCGCTTTTGGCAGACTATGGCTACACCTTC.

The rearrangement joins TRBV6-1 to TRBJ2-1; TRBD1 matches 7 bases. This CDR3 contains 17 residues. Germline-derived CDR1 and CDR2 are MNHNS and SASEGT. J gave up 2 bases and V 3 bases, and 10 bases lay outside the gene matches. The DNA for the CDR3 is TGTGCCAGCAGTGACCCCCTTACAGGGGTAACCTACAATGAGCAGTTCTTC. Translating it yields CASSDPLTGVTYNEQFF.

The V and J genes are TRBV29-1 and TRBJ2-4, with D perhaps TRBD2 (5 bases). V shed 7 bases and J shed 14 bases, with 21 bases lying between them. The V gene's germline CDR1 is SQVTM and CDR2 ANQGSEA. CDR3 length: 12 amino acids. CDR3 in amino acids: CSAASDGGLEYF. Here the CDR3 DNA reads TGCAGCGCCGCCTCGGACGGAGGCCTGGAGTACTTC.